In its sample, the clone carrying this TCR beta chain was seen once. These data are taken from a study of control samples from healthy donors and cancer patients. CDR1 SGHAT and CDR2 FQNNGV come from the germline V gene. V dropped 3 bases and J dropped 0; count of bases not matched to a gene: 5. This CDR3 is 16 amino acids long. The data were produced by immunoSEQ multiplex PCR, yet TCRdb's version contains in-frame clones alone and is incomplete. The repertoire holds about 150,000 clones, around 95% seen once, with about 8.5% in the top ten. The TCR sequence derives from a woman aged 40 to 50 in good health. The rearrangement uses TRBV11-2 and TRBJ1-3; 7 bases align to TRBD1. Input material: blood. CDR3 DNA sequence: TGTGCCAGCAGCTTCTTAGGACAGGACTCTGGAAACACCATATATTTT. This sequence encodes CASSFLGQDSGNTIYF.